Below, one T cell receptor (beta chain) is given with its context. Its antigen is unidentified. Study-level points and caveats: Greatest tumor Treg TCR overlap was with tumor naive CD4+ cells. Tumor memory CD4+ T cell TCR gene usage was found to cluster with blood and lymph node memory CD4+ cells and with lymph node naive CD4+ cells.

After constant-region reverse-primer amplification, full-length variable regions underwent semi-nested PCR with Nested Universal Primer A. TCRdb processed the 5' RACE reads anew with MiXCR; each CDR3 protein has one entry. The sample includes several thousand distinct CDR3 sequences, 36% of them seen just once. Memory CD4+ T cells were sorted as CD4+CD45RO+CD25- cells. The ends lost 2 bases at V and 4 bases at J; junction bases unmatched: 8. Looked up from germline, CDR1 is DFQATT and CDR2 is SNEGSKA (reference sequence). The CDR3 is 16 amino acids. This receptor was obtained from a female donor with breast cancer. This chain connects TRBV20-1 to TRBJ2-1; 10 nucleotides match TRBD2. Sequenced material: tumor-infiltrating memory CD4+ T cells sorted from the breast tumor. Subset here: memory CD4+ T cells, CD4+CD45RO+CD25-. Here the CDR3 reads CSARRRGLADYNEQFF. The CDR3 coding sequence is TGCAGTGCTAGACGACGAGGACTAGCGGATTACAATGAGCAGTTCTTC.